This passage covers 30 T cell receptor beta chains from one sample sequenced in a study of blood T cell repertoires in COVID-19. Clones were sequenced by immunoSEQ multiplex PCR, and TCRdb holds only the in-frame ones, with some missing. This repertoire shows 200,000 to 250,000 clones, 70% to 90% found once; its top ten account for 14% to 15%. What was sequenced was PBMCs or T cells enriched from blood (not recorded which). These receptor sequences come from a woman aged 45-59 years with acute COVID-19.

The DNA of the CDR3 is TGTGCCAGCAGTTACTCATCACTGGTTCGGGAACTGTTTTTT. Translating gives CASSYSSLVRELFF. The V call is TRBV6-2 or TRBV6-3, the J call TRBJ1-4; D not resolved. V gave up 0 bases and J gave up 12 bases, with 14 bases separating them. CDR1 and CDR2 from the germline V gene are MNHEY and SVGEGT. This CDR3 spans 14 amino acids.

The chain employs TRBV6-5 and TRBJ1-1; tentative D call: TRBD1 (5 bases). The CDR3 consists of 12 residues. From germline, CDR1 is MNHEY and CDR2 SVGAGI. With 11 bases removed from V and 5 bases from J, the gap between germline ends came to 15 bases. Written as DNA, the CDR3 is TGTGCCTCAACCGGGGGGGGGACTGAAGCTTTCTTT. Its translation is CASTGGGTEAFF.

V usage is TRBV9 and J usage is TRBJ2-1; TRBD2 matches 10 bases. Losses at the gene ends were 4 bases for V and 5 bases for J; bases not matched to a gene: 18. Germline CDR1 is SGDLS and CDR2 is YYNGEE. The CDR3 contains 19 residues. In nucleotides, the CDR3 is TGTGCCAGCAGCAAAGTCCTGTTGGGTAGCGGGAGGACCAACAATGAGCAGTTCTTC. Protein: CASSKVLLGSGRTNNEQFF.

The J gene is TRBJ2-1, the V gene TRBV10-3; TRBD2 aligns across 8 bases. With V trimmed by 6 bases and J by 5 bases, 9 bases remained unmatched. Per the germline V gene, CDR1 is ENHRY and CDR2 is SYGVKD. The CDR3 has 15 amino acids. The CDR3 loop reads CAIRASGRPDNEQFF. The CDR3 DNA reads as TGTGCCATCAGAGCTAGCGGGCGACCCGACAATGAGCAGTTCTTC.

The chain has TRBV6-5 and TRBJ1-5; D is ambiguous. The V gene's germline CDR1 is MNHEY and CDR2 SVGAGI. Trimming took off 8 bases at V and 0 bases at J, with 14 bases between the two ends. This CDR3 contains 15 residues. The CDR3 region is CASEAGGNSNQPQHF. In DNA, the CDR3 is TGTGCCAGCGAGGCGGGAGGTAATAGCAATCAGCCCCAGCATTTT.

The genes are TRBV4-1 and TRBJ2-1; D is possibly TRBD2 (6 bases). Germline-derived CDR1 and CDR2 are MGHRA and YSYEKL. Trimming pared 0 bases from V and 7 bases from J, leaving 19 bases between. This CDR3 spans 17 amino acids. CDR3 protein: CASSQEVSGLGENEQFF. The CDR3 DNA is TGCGCCAGCAGCCAAGAAGTTTCGGGACTTGGAGAGAATGAGCAGTTCTTC.

V gene TRBV5-4 combines with J gene TRBJ2-1; D perhaps matches TRBD1 (6 bases). V was pared by 4 bases and J by 4 bases, with 15 bases between. The CDR3 sequence is 15 residues long. CDR1 and CDR2 from the germline V gene are SGHNT and YYREEE (reference sequence). The CDR3 sequence: CASSVTGSLYNEQFF. The CDR3 nucleotides read TGTGCCAGCAGCGTGACAGGTTCCCTTTACAATGAGCAGTTCTTC.

J is TRBJ2-1 and V is TRBV27, with a tentative D call TRBD1 (5 bases). Deletions cut 2 bases from V and 6 bases from J, with 8 bases between. The CDR3 totals 13 residues. The germline V gene has CDR1 MNHEY and CDR2 SMNVEV (reference sequence). CDR3 nucleotide sequence: TGTGCCAGCAGTTTACGACAGTTCAATGAGCAGTTCTTC. Translating gives CASSLRQFNEQFF.

The CDR3 sequence is CASSYQGGQPQHF. The CDR3 DNA is TGTGCCAGCAGTTATCAGGGCGGTCAGCCCCAGCATTTT. The chain joins TRBV27 to TRBJ1-5; possibly TRBD1 for D (5 bases). The germline V gene has CDR1 MNHEY and CDR2 SMNVEV (reference sequence). The CDR3 has 13 amino acids. The V and J ends lost 4 bases and 6 bases respectively, with 10 bases between them.

The chain couples TRBV2 to TRBJ2-1; a weak D match, TRBD2 (5 bases). There are 14 residues in the CDR3. V was clipped by 9 bases and J by 0 bases, with 12 bases between them. CDR1 SNHLY and CDR2 FYNNEI come from the germline V gene. The CDR3 region is CASTWLASYNEQFF. For the CDR3, the DNA is TGTGCCAGTACTTGGCTAGCCTCCTACAATGAGCAGTTCTTC. The variable domain in full, completed from reference TRBV2 and TRBJ2-1, reads EPEVTQTPSHQVTQMGQEVILRCVPISNHLYFYWYRQILGQKVEFLVSFYNNEISEKSEIFDDQFSVERPDGSNFTLKIRSTKLEDSAMYFCASTWLASYNEQFFGPGTRLTVL.

The rearrangement uses TRBV6-5 and TRBJ2-1, with 8 bases that match TRBD2. This CDR3 spans 15 amino acids. With 6 bases clipped from V and 10 bases from J, the junction kept 14 bases outside the gene matches. Germline V gives CDR1 MNHEY, CDR2 SVGAGI. CDR3 DNA: TGTGCCAGCAGCGGGAGGGAGGGGTCCCACAGGGAGCAGTTCTTC. Its protein is CASSGREGSHREQFF.

This chain links TRBV7-2 with TRBJ1-6, with D perhaps matching TRBD1 (5 bases). The CDR3 length is 15 residues. Germline lookup yields CDR1 SGHTA and CDR2 FQGNSA. V lost 2 bases and J 10 bases, leaving 15 bases between the germline ends. CDR3 sequence reads: CASSLLQGGKSPLHF. CDR3 nucleotide sequence: TGTGCCAGCAGCTTACTTCAGGGCGGGAAATCACCCCTCCACTTT.

This clone was seen once. CDR3 in amino acids: CASSWGGGSTDTQYF. The CDR3 coding sequence is TGTGCCAGCAGCTGGGGGGGCGGGAGCACAGATACGCAGTATTTT. The rearrangement joins TRBV5-4 to TRBJ2-3, with a possible D match to TRBD2 (7 bases). This CDR3 contains 15 residues. Germline V lookup: CDR1 SGHNT, CDR2 YYREEE (reference sequence). V was shortened by 3 bases and J by 0 bases, with 11 bases between the two germline ends.

The chain recombines TRBV23-1 with TRBJ1-3, with a tentative D call TRBD1 (5 bases). TRBV23-1 is labeled an ORF, and its function is uncertain. The germline V and J ends were trimmed by 5 bases and 2 bases, with 22 bases remaining between them. This CDR3 contains 18 residues. CDR3 DNA: TGCGCCAGCAGTTCCGCCAACTACAGGTCAGGACCTGGAAACACCATATATTTT. Amino acid sequence: CASSSANYRSGPGNTIYF.

This clone was found a few times. The J gene is TRBJ1-6, the V gene TRBV7-2; no clear D. The CDR3 contains 12 residues. Germline CDR1 and CDR2: SGHTA and FQGNSA. The V gene lost 3 bases and the J gene lost 6 bases, with 3 bases spanning the gap. CDR3 protein: CASSLRNSPLHF. The CDR3 nucleotides are TGTGCCAGCAGCTTGCGTAATTCACCCCTCCACTTT.

This chain joins TRBV29-1 and TRBJ2-1; 8 bases match TRBD2. Germline V gene lookup returns CDR1 SQVTM and CDR2 ANQGSEA. This CDR3 has 16 amino acids. The V and J ends lost 2 bases and 0 bases, in that order; junction bases with no gene match: 6. CDR3 amino acids: CSVELAGGGSYNEQFF. CDR3 sequence (DNA): TGCAGCGTTGAACTGGCGGGAGGAGGCTCCTACAATGAGCAGTTCTTC.

This clone was found once. The chain links TRBV30 to TRBJ2-7; D is unclear. Germline CDR1 and CDR2: GTSNPN and SVGIG (reference sequence). This CDR3 has 15 amino acids. Trimming removed 0 bases from V and 6 bases from J, with 18 bases in between. In nucleotides, the CDR3 is TGTGCCTGGAGTGTACCAAGGAGACGGGTTGCCGAGCAGTACTTC. This translates into CAWSVPRRRVAEQYF. The full variable domain, its missing parts supplied by reference TRBV30 and TRBJ2-7, is SQTIHQWPATLVQPVGSPLSLECTVEGTSNPNLYWYRQAAGRGLQLLFYSVGIGQISSEVPQNLSASRPQDRQFILSSKKLLLSDSGFYLCAWSVPRRRVAEQYFGPGTRLTVT.

The genes are TRBV9 and TRBJ2-7; weak D call: TRBD2 (7 bases). This CDR3 comprises 14 residues. Per the germline V gene, CDR1 is SGDLS and CDR2 is YYNGEE. V dropped 0 bases and J dropped 4 bases, with 11 bases sitting between them. The CDR3 reads CASSVEGGGYEQYF. The CDR3 DNA reads as TGTGCCAGCAGCGTAGAGGGGGGAGGGTACGAGCAGTACTTC.

The J gene is TRBJ1-2, the V gene TRBV14; 10 nucleotides align to TRBD1. Germline V CDR1 and CDR2: SGHDN, FVKESK. V lost 3 bases and J lost 7; bases outside the gene matches: 2. This CDR3 is built from 13 residues. The chain's CDR3 is CASSQTGGVGYTF. CDR3 bases: TGTGCCAGCAGCCAGACAGGGGGCGTTGGCTACACCTTC. The variable domain in full, with the rest retrieved from reference TRBV14 and TRBJ1-2, is EAGVTQFPSHSVIEKGQTVTLRCDPISGHDNLYWYRRVMGKEIKFLLHFVKESKQDESGMPNNRFLAERTGGTYSTLKVQPAELEDSGVYFCASSQTGGVGYTFGSGTRLTVV.

CDR3 sequence (DNA): TGCGCCAGCAGCGTACAGGGATTGAACACTGAAGCTTTCTTT. This codes for CASSVQGLNTEAFF. The V gene is TRBV5-1, the J gene TRBJ1-1, with a possible D match to TRBD1 (6 bases). This CDR3 spans 14 amino acids. In germline, CDR1 is SGHRS, CDR2 YFSETQ. The germline V and J ends were trimmed by 4 bases and 0 bases, with 10 bases remaining between them.

The chain carries TRBV7-2 and TRBJ1-5; a weak D match, TRBD1 (6 bases). CDR1 is SGHTA and CDR2 is FQGNSA in the germline V gene. V was shortened by 5 bases and J by 5 bases, with 10 bases between the two germline ends. The CDR3 runs to 13 residues. CDR3 region: CASSDQGYQPQHF. The CDR3 bases are TGTGCCAGCAGCGATCAGGGGTATCAGCCCCAGCATTTT.

V is TRBV4-1 and J is TRBJ2-7; 8 nucleotides match TRBD2. Germline V gives CDR1 MGHRA, CDR2 YSYEKL. This CDR3 is 14 amino acids long. The trim removed 0 bases at V and 13 bases at J, leaving 11 bases unmatched. CDR3 nucleotide sequence: TGCGCCAGCAGCCAAGATTTGGACGGGGGGGCTCAATACTTC. Translating gives CASSQDLDGGAQYF.

A single count supports this clone. V and J are TRBV28 and TRBJ1-5; D perhaps matches TRBD1 (5 bases). Germline CDR1 and CDR2: MDHEN and SYDVKM. Deletions cut 7 bases from V and 4 bases from J, with 14 bases between. The CDR3 runs to 14 residues. The CDR3 protein is CASTLPQGNQPQHF. As DNA, the CDR3 is TGTGCCAGCACCCTCCCCCAGGGTAATCAGCCCCAGCATTTT.

This chain connects TRBV12-3 or TRBV12-4 to TRBJ1-2, with D hard to call. Trimming left V 7 bases short and J 7 bases short, with 10 bases between. This CDR3 spans 11 amino acids. Here the CDR3 reads CASNKAGGYTF. Written as DNA, the CDR3 is TGTGCCAGCAATAAAGCCGGTGGCTACACCTTC.

The gene calls are TRBV28 and TRBJ1-1; TRBD1 matches at 7 bases. Per germline, CDR1 MDHEN and CDR2 SYDVKM. The CDR3 is 14 amino acids. Trimming cost V 7 bases and J 4 bases; bases outside gene matches: 9. CDR3 sequence (DNA): TGTGCCAGCACGAAGACAGGGCGCGTCACTGAAGCTTTCTTT. As protein: CASTKTGRVTEAFF.

The chain employs TRBV7-9 and TRBJ2-1, with 10 bases aligning to TRBD2. J gave up 5 bases and V 0 bases, and 4 bases lay outside the gene matches. Germline V gives CDR1 SEHNR, CDR2 FQNEAQ (reference sequence). The CDR3 loop spans 16 amino acids. The CDR3 here is CASSLALAGVNNEQFF. DNA of the CDR3: TGTGCCAGCAGCTTAGCCCTAGCGGGAGTCAACAATGAGCAGTTCTTC.

This clone was recorded once. V gene TRBV19 combines with J gene TRBJ2-1, with 12 nucleotides matching TRBD2. V trimming: 5 bases; J trimming: 6 bases; junction bases outside the gene matches: 2. The CDR3 is 14 residues long. Germline CDR1 LNHDA, CDR2 SQIVND (reference sequence). This CDR3 is CASSPSGRGNEQFF. CDR3 nucleotide sequence: TGTGCCAGTAGTCCTAGCGGGAGGGGCAATGAGCAGTTCTTC.

The V gene is TRBV28, the J gene TRBJ2-1; possible D gene TRBD2, 5 bases. Germline CDR1 is MDHEN and CDR2 is SYDVKM. The CDR3 runs to 11 residues. V was cut by 3 bases and J by 10 bases, with 7 bases left in between. The CDR3 is CASSLWREQFF. The CDR3 DNA reads TGTGCCAGCAGTTTGTGGAGGGAGCAGTTCTTC.

The chain joins TRBV9 to TRBJ2-1, with 14 bases identical to TRBD2. The CDR3 extends over 17 amino acids. CDR1 is SGDLS and CDR2 is YYNGEE in the germline V gene. Germline trimming cut 0 bases from V and 9 bases from J; bases unmatched to any gene: 8. CDR3 DNA sequence: TGTGCCAGCAGCGTAGCGGGGGGACTAGCGGGAGAAGCTGAGCAGTTCTTC. It codes for CASSVAGGLAGEAEQFF.

The chain combines TRBV10-3 with TRBJ2-1; 9 bases line up with TRBD1. This CDR3 contains 16 residues. The V segment lost 0 bases and the J segment 10 bases; nucleotides outside the gene matches: 10. Per the germline V gene, CDR1 is ENHRY and CDR2 is SYGVKD. CDR3 sequence: CAISESETGGFPEQFF. The DNA for the CDR3 is TGTGCCATCAGTGAGTCGGAGACAGGGGGTTTCCCCGAGCAGTTCTTC.